The TCR beta chain described here comes from a study of T-cell memory formation after mild COVID-19. Study-level results: The pre-infection memory compartment contained some responding clones, suggesting cross-reactive memory joined.

As concerns this clonotype: Its antigen is currently unknown.

From the 5' RACE reads, TCRdb called clonotypes with MiXCR, one entry per CDR3 protein. The table lists 100,000 to 150,000 distinct CDR3 sequences, about 15% of them singletons. Per the germline V gene, CDR1 is MNHEY and CDR2 is SVGEGT. There are 14 residues in the CDR3. Unmatched junction bases numbered 6, after V lost 7 bases and J lost 4 bases. The V and J genes are TRBV6-2 or TRBV6-3 and TRBJ2-7; TRBD2 aligns across 11 bases. Sequencing was carried out using PBMCs or a T cell subset sorted from them (not recorded which). This TCR was recovered from an adult woman who had mild COVID-19 (a few samples of this study predate the infection). Cell type and time point are not known. The CDR3 loop reads CASNTSGRRYEQYF. DNA for the CDR3: TGTGCCAGCAATACTAGCGGGAGACGGTACGAGCAGTACTTC.